Shown below are 15 T cell receptor beta chains from a single sample sequenced in a study of response to subunit inactivated influenza vaccine. TCRdb fed the RT-PCR reads into MiXCR, producing one record per CDR3 protein. The table shows about 540,000 distinct CDR3 sequences, with 20% to 25% occurring only once. The same sample was also studied in work on T cells expressing NK-cell markers. As reported in that work: 5'RACE template switching built TCR beta cDNA with unique molecular identifiers.

This material consisted of CD4+ T cells sorted from PBMCs, taken about 13 days after vaccination. The origin of the receptors is a man in his fifties who received an inactivated influenza vaccine.

The chain links TRBV7-8 to TRBJ2-3, with D unresolved. The CDR3 is made up of 13 amino acids. The germline V and J ends were trimmed by 2 bases and 4 bases, with 7 bases remaining between them. CDR1 is SGHVS, CDR2 FQNEAQ, per germline. In DNA, the CDR3 is TGTGCCAGCAGCTTATTCTGGTCAGATACGCAGTATTTT. Residues: CASSLFWSDTQYF.

This clonotype was picked up a small number of times. The chain combines TRBV28 with TRBJ1-2; 9 bases fit TRBD1. CDR3 length equals 14 residues. V shed 3 bases, J shed 6 bases, and the junction held 5 bases outside the gene matches. Germline values: CDR1 MDHEN, CDR2 SYDVKM. The CDR3 protein is CASSFRDRENGYTF. CDR3 sequence (DNA): TGTGCCAGCAGTTTCCGGGACAGGGAGAATGGCTACACCTTC.

This clonotype has just one count. The rearrangement joins TRBV27 to TRBJ1-1, with 7 bases identical to TRBD1. V was pared by 5 bases and J by 4 bases, with 7 bases of the junction left unmatched. The CDR3 is 14 residues long. Germline CDR1 is MNHEY and CDR2 is SMNVEV (reference sequence). Here the CDR3 reads CASSDRQGITEAFF. Written as DNA, the CDR3 is TGTGCCAGCAGTGATCGACAGGGTATCACTGAAGCTTTCTTT.

This sequence joins TRBV29-1 and TRBJ2-2; D call uncertain. V shed 5 bases and J shed 7 bases, with 14 bases lying between them. Germline CDR1 and CDR2: SQVTM and ANQGSEA. The CDR3 contains 13 residues. CDR3 residues: CSVKWNAFGELFF. DNA for the CDR3: TGCAGCGTTAAGTGGAACGCGTTCGGGGAGCTGTTTTTT.

This clonotype was seen once. The rearrangement uses TRBV7-2 and TRBJ2-7; D remains ambiguous. Per the germline V gene, CDR1 is SGHTA and CDR2 is FQGNSA. Trimming took off 5 bases at V and 5 bases at J, with 16 bases between the two ends. This CDR3 is built from 14 residues. The CDR3 loop is CASSRIGIGDEQYF. The CDR3 DNA follows: TGTGCCAGCAGCCGTATCGGTATCGGCGACGAGCAGTACTTC.

The chain has TRBV7-2 and TRBJ2-4; no clear D gene. Trimming pared 2 bases from V and 5 bases from J, leaving 4 bases between. The CDR3 has 12 amino acids. Germline V gene data show CDR1 as SGHTA and CDR2 as FQGNSA. CDR3 region: CASSLYQNIQYF. The CDR3 region has the DNA TGTGCCAGCAGCTTATACCAAAACATTCAGTACTTC.

This clonotype was counted between two and nine times. The junction differs from germline at one of its ends, possibly a read error. The chain employs TRBV29-1 and TRBJ1-1, with a possible D match to TRBD1 (5 bases). CDR1 is SQVTM and CDR2 is ANQGSEA in the germline V gene. The CDR3 has 11 amino acids. CDR3 sequence reads: CSVEGVAEAFF. The CDR3 coding sequence is TGCAGCGTCGAAGGGGTGGCTGAAGCTTTCTTT.

Written as DNA, the CDR3 is TGTGCCAGCAGCCAAGAGGTTAGGAGCTCCTACAATGAGCAGTTCTTC. Translation: CASSQEVRSSYNEQFF. The chain is built from TRBV4-2 and TRBJ2-1, with D uncertain. The V and J ends lost 0 bases and 0 bases respectively, with 9 bases between them. The CDR3 extends over 16 amino acids. The germline V gene has CDR1 LGHNA and CDR2 YNFKEQ.

This chain connects TRBV6-2 or TRBV6-3 to TRBJ2-7, with TRBD1 matching 11 bases. Per germline, CDR1 MNHEY and CDR2 SVGEGT. The CDR3 loop spans 17 amino acids. V shed 2 bases, J shed 2 bases, and the junction held 8 bases outside the gene matches. CDR3 coding DNA: TGTGCCAGCAGTTACACGAGATGGGACAGGGGGACCTACGAGCAGTACTTC. Translated, it gives CASSYTRWDRGTYEQYF.

This clonotype has just a few counts. The gene calls are TRBV5-1 and TRBJ2-3; D ambiguous. In germline, CDR1 is SGHRS, CDR2 YFSETQ. The V end was cut by 4 bases, the J end by 0 bases, with 3 bases between. The CDR3 runs to 12 residues. The CDR3 DNA reads as TGCGCCAGCAGCGTAAGCACAGATACGCAGTATTTT. Amino acids: CASSVSTDTQYF.

The V call is TRBV29-1, the J call TRBJ1-1, with D unclear. This CDR3 contains 11 residues. Germline loops: CDR1 SQVTM, CDR2 ANQGSEA. V was pared by 8 bases and J by 6 bases, with 13 bases between. CDR3 sequence reads: CSPHGVAEAFF. Here the CDR3 DNA reads TGCAGCCCCCATGGGGTGGCTGAAGCTTTCTTT.

This clonotype has at least ten counts. V gene TRBV7-2 combines with J gene TRBJ2-7, with 12 bases matching TRBD2. With 1 base clipped from V and 5 bases from J, the junction kept 6 bases outside the gene matches. The CDR3 loop spans 16 amino acids. Germline CDR1 SGHTA, CDR2 FQGNSA. The DNA for the CDR3 is TGTGCCAGCAGCTTAGGTCTAGCGGGAGGGCTCAACGAGCAGTACTTC. Translated: CASSLGLAGGLNEQYF.

The CDR3, as DNA: TGTGCCAGCAGTGAGCCGGGACCGATATCTGGAAACACCATATATTTT. Residues: CASSEPGPISGNTIYF. The chain recombines TRBV25-1 with TRBJ1-3, with a tentative D call TRBD1 (5 bases). The CDR3 totals 16 residues. The germline gives CDR1 MGHDK, CDR2 SYGVNS. The ends were cut back, 3 bases at V and 1 base at J, with 13 bases in the middle.

The chain recombines TRBV19 with TRBJ1-5; D remains ambiguous. CDR1 and CDR2 (germline): LNHDA, SQIVND (reference sequence). Deletions cut 9 bases from V and 5 bases from J, with 14 bases between. CDR3 length: 13 residues. CDR3 loop: CASSGRSDQPQHF. The CDR3, as DNA: TGTGCCAGCTCCGGACGATCGGATCAGCCCCAGCATTTT.

A few counts support this clonotype. The chain has TRBV28 and TRBJ1-1; tentatively, D is TRBD1 (6 bases). Germline V gives CDR1 MDHEN, CDR2 SYDVKM. The CDR3 is made up of 16 amino acids. V lost 8 bases to trimming and J lost 8 bases, with 27 bases between them. Here the CDR3 DNA reads TGTGCCAGCGGTAACCCGGCGGCAGGAGGTAGGGGGGAAGCTTTCTTT. Residues: CASGNPAAGGRGEAFF. Full variable domain (remainder filled in from reference TRBV28 and TRBJ1-1): DVKVTQSSRYLVKRTGEKVFLECVQDMDHENMFWYRQDPGLGLRLIYFSYDVKMKEKGDIPEGYSVSREKKERFSLILESASTNQTSMYLCASGNPAAGGRGEAFFGQGTRLTVV.